This section outlines one TCR beta chain sequence together with its context. The CDR3 consists of 16 residues. Germline assignment: CDR1 SEHNR and CDR2 FQNEAQ (reference sequence). V lost 4 bases, J lost 4 bases, and 6 bases stayed unmatched. The sample belongs to a study of shared clonotypes between healthy human individuals. Data came from immunoSEQ multiplex PCR; TCRdb stores just in-frame clones and leaves some out. The repertoire holds some 500,000 clones, roughly 95% seen once, with about 0.059% in the top ten. This sequence joins TRBV7-9 and TRBJ2-2; 10 nucleotides line up with TRBD1. This TCR was sampled from a woman younger than 45 in good health. The source material was naive CD4+ T cells sorted from blood. As for subset: CD45RA+ positively selected. CDR3 DNA sequence: TGTGCCAGCAGCTCCCGGACAGGGGGGGTCACCGGGGAGCTGTTTTTT. Amino acids: CASSSRTGGVTGELFF.